The sequence of this T cell receptor (beta chain) was determined in a study of cytomegalovirus exposure and HLA in healthy donors. Assay: immunoSEQ multiplex PCR; the TCRdb copy retains only in-frame clones and omits some. Here the sample spans more than 140,000 clones, 85% to 90% being singletons. Germline loops: CDR1 SNHLY, CDR2 FYNNEI. V lost 6 bases, J lost 7 bases, and 11 bases stayed unmatched. The CDR3 consists of 15 residues. Source material: PBMCs. V usage is TRBV2 and J usage is TRBJ2-1, with 8 bases fitting TRBD2. The clonotype was recovered from a woman between 18 and 30 years old in good health and CMV-seropositive. DNA of the CDR3: TGTGCCAGCAGCCTCACTACTAGCGGTTCTAATGAGCAGTTCTTC. Its translation is CASSLTTSGSNEQFF.